This TCR beta chain was recovered during a study of regulatory T cells. Study-level findings and limits: Hydrophobic residues at CDR3 positions 6 and 7 were enriched in conventional CD4+ T cells of CD3G-deficient patients.

V was trimmed by 7 bases and J by 3 bases, leaving 9 bases between them. The CDR3 sequence is 13 residues long. The V gene's germline CDR1 is LNHDA and CDR2 SQIVND (reference sequence). A word on this clone: Its antigen is currently unknown.

The primer mix had 52 TRBV and 13 TRBJ primers. Produced via immunoSEQ multiplex PCR; TCRdb's table is partial and in-frame only. This table has around 30,000 clones, over 85% appearing once. What was sequenced was conventional CD4+ T cells sorted from blood. The TCR was taken from a child aged 2-15 years with CD3G deficiency. The chain employs TRBV19 and TRBJ2-2; D ambiguous. CDR3 region: CASTHSHTGELFF. The CDR3 bases are TGTGCCAGTACTCATTCGCACACCGGGGAGCTGTTTTTT.